This T cell receptor (beta chain) was found in a study of T-cell reconstitution after alpha-beta-depleted transplantation in children. This clonotype was detected ten times or more. The CDR3 length is 12 residues. Germline-derived CDR1 and CDR2 are DFQATT and SNEGSKA (reference sequence). V lost 3 bases and J lost 1, with 6 bases in between. For TCRbeta, the library was prepared with unique molecular identifiers. TCRdb re-called the PCR reads through MiXCR, storing one row per CDR3 protein. The data show 65,000 to 90,000 distinct CDR3 sequences, approximately 10% seen once. The receptor comes from a boy aged 5-17 years with acute myeloid leukemia, due to receive a stem cell transplant. Here the sequenced sample was PBMCs, taken before TCRalphabeta/CD19-depleted stem cell transplant. This chain joins TRBV20-1 and TRBJ1-1; the D is unclear. The DNA of the CDR3 is TGCAGTGCTAGGGGAACGAACACTGAAGCTTTCTTT. It translates to CSARGTNTEAFF.